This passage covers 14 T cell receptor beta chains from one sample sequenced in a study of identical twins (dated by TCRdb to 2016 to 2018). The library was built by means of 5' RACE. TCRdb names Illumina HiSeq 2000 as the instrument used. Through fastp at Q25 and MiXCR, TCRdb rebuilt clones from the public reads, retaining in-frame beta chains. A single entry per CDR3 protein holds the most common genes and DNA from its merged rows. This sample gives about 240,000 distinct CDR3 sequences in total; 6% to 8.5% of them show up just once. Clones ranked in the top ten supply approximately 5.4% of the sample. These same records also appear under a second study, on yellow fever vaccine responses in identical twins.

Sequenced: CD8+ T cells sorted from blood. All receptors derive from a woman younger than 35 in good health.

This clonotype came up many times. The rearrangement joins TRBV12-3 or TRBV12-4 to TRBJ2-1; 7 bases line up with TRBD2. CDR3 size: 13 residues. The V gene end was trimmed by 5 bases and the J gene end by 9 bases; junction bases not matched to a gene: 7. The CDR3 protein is CASSPGGGSEQFF. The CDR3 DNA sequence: TGTGCCAGCAGTCCGGGAGGTGGGTCTGAGCAGTTCTTC.

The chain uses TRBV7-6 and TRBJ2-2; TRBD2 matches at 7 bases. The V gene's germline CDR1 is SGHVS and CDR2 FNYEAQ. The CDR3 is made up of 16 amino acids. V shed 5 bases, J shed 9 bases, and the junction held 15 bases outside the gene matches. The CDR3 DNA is TGTGCCAGCAGCGCTGCTGGAGGCGGGAGTTCCTGGGAGCTGTTTTTT. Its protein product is CASSAAGGGSSWELFF. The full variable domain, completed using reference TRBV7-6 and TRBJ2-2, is GAGVSQSPRYKVTKRGQDVALRCDPISGHVSLYWYRQALGQGPEFLTYFNYEAQQDKSGLPNDRFSAERPEGSISTLTIQRTEQRDSAMYRCASSAAGGGSSWELFFGEGSRLTVL.

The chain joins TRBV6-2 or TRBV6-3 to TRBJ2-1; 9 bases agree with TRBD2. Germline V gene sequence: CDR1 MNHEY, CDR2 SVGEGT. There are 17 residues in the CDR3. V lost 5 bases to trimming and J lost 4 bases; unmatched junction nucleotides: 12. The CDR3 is CASSPTHPAGGYNEQFF. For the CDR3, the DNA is TGTGCCAGCAGTCCTACCCACCCCGCGGGAGGGTACAATGAGCAGTTCTTC.

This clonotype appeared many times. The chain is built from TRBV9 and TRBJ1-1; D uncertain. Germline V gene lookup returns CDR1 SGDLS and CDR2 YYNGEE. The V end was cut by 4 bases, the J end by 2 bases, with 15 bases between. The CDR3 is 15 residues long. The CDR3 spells CASSIPTEPNTEAFF. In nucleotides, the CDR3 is TGTGCCAGCAGCATTCCGACGGAACCCAACACTGAAGCTTTCTTT.

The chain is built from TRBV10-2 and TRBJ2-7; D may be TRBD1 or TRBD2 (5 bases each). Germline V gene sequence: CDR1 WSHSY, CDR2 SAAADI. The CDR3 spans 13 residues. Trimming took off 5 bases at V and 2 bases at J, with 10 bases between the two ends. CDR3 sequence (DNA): TGCGCCAGCAGTATCGGGACCACCTACGAGCAGTACTTC. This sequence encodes CASSIGTTYEQYF.

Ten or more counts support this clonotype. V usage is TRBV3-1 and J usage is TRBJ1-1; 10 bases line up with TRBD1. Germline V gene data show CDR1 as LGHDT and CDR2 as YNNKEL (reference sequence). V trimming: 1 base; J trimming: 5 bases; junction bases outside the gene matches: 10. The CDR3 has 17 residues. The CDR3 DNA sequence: TGTGCCAGCAGCCAAGGAGGGGACAGGGGACGACGAACTGAAGCTTTCTTT. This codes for CASSQGGDRGRRTEAFF. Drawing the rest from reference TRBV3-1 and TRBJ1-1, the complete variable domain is DTAVSQTPKYLVTQMGNDKSIKCEQNLGHDTMYWYKQDSKKFLKIMFSYNNKELIINETVPNRFSPKSPDKAHLNLHINSLELGDSAVYFCASSQGGDRGRRTEAFFGQGTRLTVV.

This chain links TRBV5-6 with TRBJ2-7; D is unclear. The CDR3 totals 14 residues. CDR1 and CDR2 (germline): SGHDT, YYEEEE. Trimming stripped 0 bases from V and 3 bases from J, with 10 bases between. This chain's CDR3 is CASSLGMGYYEQYF. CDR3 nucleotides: TGTGCCAGCAGCTTGGGGATGGGCTACTACGAGCAGTACTTC. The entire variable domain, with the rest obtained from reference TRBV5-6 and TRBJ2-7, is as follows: DAGVTQSPTHLIKTRGQQVTLRCSPKSGHDTVSWYQQALGQGPQFIFQYYEEEERQRGNFPDRFSGHQFPNYSSELNVNALLLGDSALYLCASSLGMGYYEQYFGPGTRLTVT.

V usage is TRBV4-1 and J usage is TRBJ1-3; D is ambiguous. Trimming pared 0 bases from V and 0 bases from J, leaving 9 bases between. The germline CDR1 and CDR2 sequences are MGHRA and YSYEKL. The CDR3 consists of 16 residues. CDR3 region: CASSQDPTDSGNTIYF. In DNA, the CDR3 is TGCGCCAGCAGCCAAGATCCCACAGACTCTGGAAACACCATATATTTT.

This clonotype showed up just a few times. The CDR3 DNA is TGTGCCAGCACCTACCCGGGAACAAATTCACCCCTCCACTTT. This gives the protein CASTYPGTNSPLHF. The chain carries TRBV7-9 and TRBJ1-6; D gene ambiguous. The CDR3 runs 14 residues. CDR1 SEHNR and CDR2 FQNEAQ come from the germline V gene (reference sequence). The V end was cut by 7 bases, the J end by 7 bases, with 14 bases between.

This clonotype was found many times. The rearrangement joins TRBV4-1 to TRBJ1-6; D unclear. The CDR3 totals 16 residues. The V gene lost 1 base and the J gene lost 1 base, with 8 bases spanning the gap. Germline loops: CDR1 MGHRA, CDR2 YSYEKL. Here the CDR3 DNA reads TGCGCCAGCAGCCAAGCTGTGGAGTCCTATAATTCACCCCTCCACTTT. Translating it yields CASSQAVESYNSPLHF.

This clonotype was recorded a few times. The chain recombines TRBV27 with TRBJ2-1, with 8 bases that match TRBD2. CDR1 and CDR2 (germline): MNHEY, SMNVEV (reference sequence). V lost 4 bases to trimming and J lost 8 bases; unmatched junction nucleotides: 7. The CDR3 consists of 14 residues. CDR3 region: CASSYSGGGHEQFF. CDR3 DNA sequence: TGTGCCAGCAGTTACAGCGGGGGCGGGCATGAGCAGTTCTTC.

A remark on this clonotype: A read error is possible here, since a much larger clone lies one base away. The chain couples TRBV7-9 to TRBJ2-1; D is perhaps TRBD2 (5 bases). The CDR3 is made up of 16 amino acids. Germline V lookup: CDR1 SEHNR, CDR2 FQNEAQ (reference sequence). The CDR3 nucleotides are TGTGCCAGCAGCGATCGGGGTGCGAGCTCCTACAATGGGCAGTTCTTC. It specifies CASSDRGASSYNGQFF.

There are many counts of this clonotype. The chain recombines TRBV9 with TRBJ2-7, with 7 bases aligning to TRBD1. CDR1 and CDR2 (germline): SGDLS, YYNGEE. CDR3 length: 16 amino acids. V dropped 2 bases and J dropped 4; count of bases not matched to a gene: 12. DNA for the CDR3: TGTGCCAGCAGCGTGGATTCGCAGGGGGTAAGGTACGAGCAGTACTTC. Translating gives CASSVDSQGVRYEQYF.

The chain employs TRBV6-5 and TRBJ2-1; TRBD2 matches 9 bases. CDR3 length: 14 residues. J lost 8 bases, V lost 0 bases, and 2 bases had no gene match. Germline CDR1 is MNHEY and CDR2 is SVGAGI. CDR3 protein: CASSYSTSGDEQFF. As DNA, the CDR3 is TGTGCCAGCAGTTACTCGACTAGCGGCGATGAGCAGTTCTTC.